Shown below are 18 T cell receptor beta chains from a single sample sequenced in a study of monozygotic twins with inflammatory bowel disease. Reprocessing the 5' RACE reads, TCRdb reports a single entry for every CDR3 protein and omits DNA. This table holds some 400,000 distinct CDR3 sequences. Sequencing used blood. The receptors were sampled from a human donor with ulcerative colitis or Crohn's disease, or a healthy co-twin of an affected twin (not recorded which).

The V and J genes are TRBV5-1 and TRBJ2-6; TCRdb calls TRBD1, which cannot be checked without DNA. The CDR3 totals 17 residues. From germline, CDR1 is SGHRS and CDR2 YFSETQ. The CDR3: CASSHTAPGGGANVLTF.

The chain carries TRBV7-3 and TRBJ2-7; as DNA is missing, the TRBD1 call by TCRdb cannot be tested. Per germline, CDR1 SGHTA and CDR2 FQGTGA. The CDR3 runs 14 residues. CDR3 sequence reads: CASSQGGRAYEQYF.

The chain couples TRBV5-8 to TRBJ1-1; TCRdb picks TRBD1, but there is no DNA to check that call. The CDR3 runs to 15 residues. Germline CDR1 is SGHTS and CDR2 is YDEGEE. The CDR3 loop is CASSARTGTNTEAFF.

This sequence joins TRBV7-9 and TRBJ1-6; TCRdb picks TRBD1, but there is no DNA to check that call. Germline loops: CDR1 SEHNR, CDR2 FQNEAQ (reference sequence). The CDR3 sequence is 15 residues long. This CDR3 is CATGPGQGGNSPLHF.

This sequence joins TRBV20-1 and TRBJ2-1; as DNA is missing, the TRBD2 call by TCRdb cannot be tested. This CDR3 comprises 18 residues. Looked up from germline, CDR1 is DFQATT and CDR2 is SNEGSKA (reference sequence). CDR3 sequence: CSAAPSGRAVGTYNEQFF.

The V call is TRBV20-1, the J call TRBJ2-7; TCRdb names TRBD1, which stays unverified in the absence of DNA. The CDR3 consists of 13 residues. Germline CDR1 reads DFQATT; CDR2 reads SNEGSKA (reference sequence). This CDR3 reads CSTYNRVQYEQYF.

The CDR3 region is CASSMGRSYNSPLHF. This chain links TRBV9 with TRBJ1-6. Per germline, CDR1 SGDLS and CDR2 YYNGEE. This CDR3 is built from 15 residues.

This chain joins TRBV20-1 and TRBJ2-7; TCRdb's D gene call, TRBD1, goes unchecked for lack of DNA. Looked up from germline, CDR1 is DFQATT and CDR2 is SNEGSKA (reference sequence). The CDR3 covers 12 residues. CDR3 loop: CSARREAYEQYF.

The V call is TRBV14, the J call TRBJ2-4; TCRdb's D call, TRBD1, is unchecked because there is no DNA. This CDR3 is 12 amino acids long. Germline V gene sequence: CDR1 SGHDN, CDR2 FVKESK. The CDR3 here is CASSTGYNIQYF.

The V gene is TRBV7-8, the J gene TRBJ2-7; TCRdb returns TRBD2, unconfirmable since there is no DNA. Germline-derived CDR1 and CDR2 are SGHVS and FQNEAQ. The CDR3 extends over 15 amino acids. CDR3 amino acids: CASSLGGGAGYEQYF.

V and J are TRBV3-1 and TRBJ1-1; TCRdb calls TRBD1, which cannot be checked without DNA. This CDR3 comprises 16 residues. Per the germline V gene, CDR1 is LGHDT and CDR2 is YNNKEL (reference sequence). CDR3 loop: CASSQDSGQRNTEAFF.

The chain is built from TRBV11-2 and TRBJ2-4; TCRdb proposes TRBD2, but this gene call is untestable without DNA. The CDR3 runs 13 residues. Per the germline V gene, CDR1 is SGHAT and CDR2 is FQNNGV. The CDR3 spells CASSLTAGDIQYF.

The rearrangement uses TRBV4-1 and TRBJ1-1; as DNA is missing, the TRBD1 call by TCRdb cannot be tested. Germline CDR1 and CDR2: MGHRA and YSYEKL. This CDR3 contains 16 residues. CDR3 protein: CASSHDTGTANTEAFF.

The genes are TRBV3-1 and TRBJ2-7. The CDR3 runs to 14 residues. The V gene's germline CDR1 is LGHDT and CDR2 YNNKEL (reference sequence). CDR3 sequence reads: CASSQGAPYYEQYF.

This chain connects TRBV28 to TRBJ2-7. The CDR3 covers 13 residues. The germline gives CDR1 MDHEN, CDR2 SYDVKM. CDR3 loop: CASQENWAYEQYF.

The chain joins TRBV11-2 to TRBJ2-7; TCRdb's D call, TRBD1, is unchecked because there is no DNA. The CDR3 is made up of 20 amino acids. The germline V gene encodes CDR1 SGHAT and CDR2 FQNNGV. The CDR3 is CASSLGLLGPEGQGYHEQYF.

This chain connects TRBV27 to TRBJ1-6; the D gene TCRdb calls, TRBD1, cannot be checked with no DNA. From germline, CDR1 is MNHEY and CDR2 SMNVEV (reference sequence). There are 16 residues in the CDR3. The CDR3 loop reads CASRETGTVLNSPLHF.

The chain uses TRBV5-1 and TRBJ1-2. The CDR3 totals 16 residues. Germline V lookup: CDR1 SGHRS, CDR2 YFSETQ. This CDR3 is CASSPLGEGGAYGYTF.